These 22 T cell receptor beta chains share one sample of origin, sequenced in a study of cytomegalovirus exposure and HLA in healthy donors. The study ran its PCR with 60 Vbeta and 13 Jbeta primers. The method was immunoSEQ multiplex PCR; TCRdb's version includes in-frame clones alone and lacks a portion of them. The sample contains over 110,000 clones, approximately 82% of which appear only once. The specimen sequenced was PBMCs. These TCRs come from an older woman in good health and CMV-seropositive.

The rearrangement joins TRBV7-8 to TRBJ2-1; TRBD2 agrees at 9 bases. In germline, CDR1 is SGHVS, CDR2 FQNEAQ. Trimming cost V 5 bases and J 5 bases; bases outside gene matches: 7. This CDR3 region has 15 residues. This CDR3 is CASSQGLASNNEQFF. The CDR3 DNA follows: TGTGCCAGCAGCCAAGGACTAGCGAGTAACAATGAGCAGTTCTTC. Full variable domain (rest looked up from reference TRBV7-8 and TRBJ2-1): GAGVSQSPRYKVAKRGQDVALRCDPISGHVSLFWYQQALGQGPEFLTYFQNEAQLDKSGLPSDRFFAERPEGSVSTLKIQRTQQEDSAVYLCASSQGLASNNEQFFGPGTRLTVL.

The rearrangement links TRBV15 to TRBJ2-3; TRBD1 might be the D (5 bases). From germline, CDR1 is LNHNV and CDR2 YYDKDF (reference sequence). This CDR3 comprises 13 residues. V was cut by 5 bases and J by 2 bases, with 8 bases left in between. CDR3 sequence: CATSGRVTDTQYF. For the CDR3, the DNA is TGTGCCACCAGCGGCAGGGTCACAGATACGCAGTATTTT.

This chain connects TRBV21-1 to TRBJ2-2; the table's D gene call, TRBD2, was not cross checked with the DNA. TRBV21-1 is a listed pseudogene. The CDR3 is 15 residues long. This chain's CDR3 is CASTLADLNTGELFF. CDR3 nucleotides: TGTGCCAGCACCTTAGCGGACCTGAACACCGGGGAGCTGTTTTTT.

The chain combines TRBV30 with TRBJ1-2; 10 bases agree with TRBD1. Germline V gene sequence: CDR1 GTSNPN, CDR2 SVGIG (reference sequence). After removal of 3 bases from V and 4 bases from J, the junction contained 2 bases not matched to a gene. The CDR3 runs to 13 residues. Here the CDR3 reads CAWSRTGGYGYTF. The CDR3 coding sequence is TGTGCCTGGAGCCGGACAGGGGGCTATGGCTACACCTTC. The full variable domain, in which reference TRBV30 and TRBJ1-2 provide the parts outside the CDR3, is SQTIHQWPATLVQPVGSPLSLECTVEGTSNPNLYWYRQAAGRGLQLLFYSVGIGQISSEVPQNLSASRPQDRQFILSSKKLLLSDSGFYLCAWSRTGGYGYTFGSGTRLTVV.

The gene calls are TRBV5-1 and TRBJ2-1; 13 bases agree with TRBD2. The J segment lost 10 bases and the V segment lost 0 bases, leaving 4 bases of the junction unmatched. Germline assignment: CDR1 SGHRS and CDR2 YFSETQ. This CDR3 is built from 15 residues. CDR3 nucleotides: TGCGCCAGCAGCTTGGTAACTAGCGGGAGGGGGGAGCAGTTCTTC. This encodes CASSLVTSGRGEQFF.

The chain carries TRBV5-1 and TRBJ1-1; no clear D. The CDR3 sequence is 13 residues long. Germline V CDR1 and CDR2: SGHRS, YFSETQ. The V gene lost 7 bases and the J gene lost 5 bases, with 15 bases spanning the gap. CDR3 region: CASSRLPGTEAFF. DNA of the CDR3: TGCGCCAGCTCGAGGCTCCCGGGAACTGAAGCTTTCTTT.

The V gene is TRBV7-2, the J gene TRBJ1-1; D call uncertain. The germline gives CDR1 SGHTA, CDR2 FQGNSA. V was cut by 1 base and J by 7 bases, with 10 bases left in between. This CDR3 comprises 13 residues. The CDR3 reads CASSLESRVEAFF. In DNA, the CDR3 is TGTGCCAGCAGCTTAGAGTCTCGGGTTGAAGCTTTCTTT.

V and J are TRBV28 and TRBJ1-1, with TRBD1 as a possible D gene (5 bases). The CDR3 covers 15 residues. Germline V CDR1 and CDR2: MDHEN, SYDVKM. Trimming removed 5 bases from V and 0 bases from J, with 13 bases in between. The CDR3 nucleotides read TGTGCCAGCAGTCCCTGGGCAGGGATGAACACTGAAGCTTTCTTT. This sequence encodes CASSPWAGMNTEAFF.

V gene TRBV29-1 combines with J gene TRBJ2-3; 10 nucleotides match TRBD2. V shed 4 bases and J 5 bases; nucleotides not matched to a gene: 6. The germline CDR1 and CDR2 sequences are SQVTM and ANQGSEA. This CDR3 has 14 amino acids. The DNA for the CDR3 is TGCAGCGTTGTCGAGCTAGCGGGAGTAGATACGCAGTATTTT. This gives the protein CSVVELAGVDTQYF.

The V and J genes are TRBV5-1 and TRBJ2-2; 9 nucleotides match TRBD1. The germline V gene has CDR1 SGHRS and CDR2 YFSETQ. The CDR3 has 15 amino acids. Trimming removed 4 bases from V and 4 bases from J; junction bases left unmatched: 5. CDR3 sequence reads: CASSAGQGTTGELFF. The CDR3 nucleotides are TGCGCCAGCAGCGCCGGACAGGGGACCACCGGGGAGCTGTTTTTT.

This clone was recorded a few times. Here the CDR3 reads CASSSGQVSTDTQYF. The CDR3 DNA is TGTGCCAGCAGTTCTGGACAGGTTTCAACAGATACGCAGTATTTT. The chain uses TRBV28 and TRBJ2-3; 7 nucleotides line up with TRBD1. This CDR3 is built from 15 residues. Trimming removed 4 bases from V and 3 bases from J; junction bases left unmatched: 7. Germline assignment: CDR1 MDHEN and CDR2 SYDVKM.

This clone was seen only once. The chain combines TRBV28 with TRBJ1-5; 10 bases line up with TRBD1. The CDR3 totals 17 residues. CDR1 is MDHEN and CDR2 is SYDVKM in the germline V gene. V shed 5 bases and J 7 bases; nucleotides not matched to a gene: 14. The CDR3 region is CASSLDRGTYKAQPQHF. The DNA of the CDR3 is TGTGCCAGCAGTCTGGACAGGGGGACCTACAAAGCCCAGCCCCAGCATTTT.

The J gene is TRBJ1-4, the V gene TRBV7-9; 7 bases map to TRBD1. Germline loops: CDR1 SEHNR, CDR2 FQNEAQ (reference sequence). CDR3 length: 14 amino acids. V dropped 11 bases and J dropped 2; count of bases not matched to a gene: 8. The CDR3 loop reads CAAGTGQTNEKLFF. The CDR3 nucleotides are TGTGCCGCGGGGACGGGACAGACTAATGAAAAACTGTTTTTT.

The chain recombines TRBV28 with TRBJ1-1, with a tentative D call TRBD1 (5 bases). Looked up from germline, CDR1 is MDHEN and CDR2 is SYDVKM. V dropped 5 bases and J dropped 13 bases, with 17 bases sitting between them. The CDR3 runs 12 residues. This chain's CDR3 is CASSGSAWGVFF. CDR3 nucleotides: TGTGCCAGCAGTGGTTCGGCTTGGGGGGTTTTCTTT.

In DNA form, the CDR3 reads TGTGCCAGCAGCCAAGACCCTGGACAGCCCTATGGCTACACCTTC. It yields the protein CASSQDPGQPYGYTF. V and J are TRBV14 and TRBJ1-2; a possible D gene is TRBD1 (6 bases). The germline V and J ends were trimmed by 0 bases and 4 bases, with 12 bases remaining between them. The V gene's germline CDR1 is SGHDN and CDR2 FVKESK. The CDR3 consists of 15 residues.

In the case of this clone: The junction differs from germline at one of its ends, possibly a read error. The chain employs TRBV4-2 and TRBJ2-7, with D perhaps matching TRBD2 (5 bases). The germline V gene encodes CDR1 LGHNA and CDR2 YNFKEQ. The CDR3 has 15 residues. CDR3 nucleotide sequence: TGTGCCAGCAGCCAAGATCTCCCAGGACTCTACCAGCAGTACTTC. It codes for CASSQDLPGLYQQYF.

This chain joins TRBV5-6 and TRBJ1-6; 9 bases align to TRBD1. The CDR3 spans 15 residues. The junction had 6 bases not matched to a gene; V was cut back by 4 bases and J by 7 bases. Germline V gives CDR1 SGHDT, CDR2 YYEEEE. Here the CDR3 DNA reads TGTGCCAGCAGCGTCGGGACAGGGCAAAATTCACCCCTCCACTTT. It codes for CASSVGTGQNSPLHF.

The CDR3 reads CASSLLSGVAVYEQYF. The CDR3 bases are TGTGCCAGCAGCTTATTATCGGGGGTAGCAGTGTACGAGCAGTACTTC. The chain links TRBV7-8 to TRBJ2-7, with a weak D call TRBD2 (6 bases). CDR3 length: 16 residues. The V gene lost 2 bases and the J gene lost 4 bases, with 18 bases spanning the gap. Germline V lookup: CDR1 SGHVS, CDR2 FQNEAQ.

The gene calls are TRBV5-4 and TRBJ1-4; 8 bases line up with TRBD1. Germline V lookup: CDR1 SGHNT, CDR2 YYREEE (reference sequence). The junction had 13 bases not matched to a gene; V was cut back by 4 bases and J by 8 bases. This CDR3 is 16 amino acids long. In DNA form, the CDR3 reads TGTGCCAGCAGCCCCGGACAGGGTGGGCTTCGGGAAAAACTGTTTTTT. As protein: CASSPGQGGLREKLFF.

This chain joins TRBV7-2 and TRBJ2-3; 7 bases agree with TRBD2. The junction had 7 bases not matched to a gene; V was cut back by 2 bases and J by 2 bases. The CDR3 runs 16 residues. Per the germline V gene, CDR1 is SGHTA and CDR2 is FQGNSA. CDR3 sequence (DNA): TGTGCCAGCAGCTTAAGGACTAGGGATCCCACAGATACGCAGTATTTT. Encoded protein: CASSLRTRDPTDTQYF.

The chain uses TRBV6-5 and TRBJ1-1; D is possibly TRBD1 (6 bases). The germline V gene has CDR1 MNHEY and CDR2 SVGAGI. The CDR3 has 15 residues. V was trimmed by 5 bases and J by 1 base, leaving 14 bases between them. CDR3 sequence: CASSTRGLSNTEAFF. CDR3 bases: TGTGCCAGCAGTACCAGGGGCCTTTCGAACACTGAAGCTTTCTTT.

This clone was seen more than once but under ten times. The chain has TRBV7-2 and TRBJ1-5; possibly TRBD1 for D (6 bases). V lost 1 base and J 5 bases, leaving 12 bases between the germline ends. This CDR3 has 15 amino acids. Germline V lookup: CDR1 SGHTA, CDR2 FQGNSA. CDR3: CASSLERGWDQPQHF. The DNA for the CDR3 is TGTGCCAGCAGCTTAGAAAGGGGGTGGGATCAGCCCCAGCATTTT.